The rows below give T cell receptor beta chains drawn from one sample of a study of blood T cell repertoires in COVID-19. The data were produced by immunoSEQ multiplex PCR, yet TCRdb's version contains in-frame clones alone and is incomplete. This table holds over 250,000 clones, roughly four fifths found once. Source material: PBMCs or T cells enriched from blood (not recorded which). Receptors were obtained from a man in his thirties or forties with acute COVID-19. The CDR3 runs from the conserved cysteine through the conserved F or W. Fields, in order: V gene, J gene, clone size, D gene, CDR3 DNA, CDR3 protein. A D gene is named only where the DNA matches it firmly. Clone size is not always given. Where it is, it says once, few, many or a class for expanded clones.

TRBV6-5	TRBJ1-1	.	.	TGTGCCATAGACCAGGGTGACTGGACTGAAGCTTTCTTT	CAIDQGDWTEAFF
TRBV7-2	TRBJ1-5	.	TRBD1	TGTGCCAGCAGCTTAACGGCCAGGGGGAGCAATCAGCCCCAGCATTTT	CASSLTARGSNQPQHF
TRBV4-2	TRBJ1-4	.	TRBD1	TGTGCCAGCAACCAGGGACAGGATAATGAAAAGCTGTTTTTT	CASNQGQDNEKLFF
TRBV9	TRBJ2-3	few	TRBD2	TGTGCCAGCAGCCCCAGATCCAGCGGGAGTAGGATCACAGATACGCAGTATTTT	CASSPRSSGSRITDTQYF
TRBV7-8	TRBJ1-4	.	.	TGTGCCAGCAGCTTACCCGCGTGGGCAACCCAAGGCGAAAAACTGTTTTTT	CASSLPAWATQGEKLFF
TRBV9	TRBJ1-1	.	TRBD1	TGTGCCAGCAGCGTAGAGGCAGGGGGCCCTTCATCTTTCATGAACACTGAAGCTTTCTTT	CASSVEAGGPSSFMNTEAFF
TRBV3-1/TRBV3-2	TRBJ1-2	once	TRBD1	TGTGCCAGCAGCCGCAATTCCGCCGGGACAGGGTTCTATGGCTACACCTTC	CASSRNSAGTGFYGYTF
TRBV11-3	TRBJ1-3	few	TRBD1	TGTGCCAGCAGCCCCGGACAGGGACCTGGAAACACCATATATTTT	CASSPGQGPGNTIYF
TRBV24-1	TRBJ1-2	.	.	TGTGCCACCAGTGCCTCTAACTATGGCTACACCTTC	CATSASNYGYTF
TRBV7-2	TRBJ2-5	.	TRBD1	TGTGCCAGCAGCCCCCGGACAGGGGGGGAGACCCAGTACTTC	CASSPRTGGETQYF
TRBV4-1	TRBJ1-3	.	.	TGCGCCAGCAGCCAATTCATCGGAGATCCAAACACCATATATTTT	CASSQFIGDPNTIYF
TRBV28	TRBJ2-3	.	TRBD2	TGTGCCTCCGGGAGGCCTCGCACAGATACGCAGTATTTT	CASGRPRTDTQYF
TRBV30	TRBJ1-1	.	.	TGTGCCTGGACCCTCCAGGGTAACACTGAAGCTTTCTTT	CAWTLQGNTEAFF
TRBV11-2	TRBJ2-5	.	.	TGTGCCAGCAGCTTAGGGGGCGCGTTTCACGGCGAGACCCAGTACTTC	CASSLGGAFHGETQYF
TRBV28	TRBJ1-5	.	.	TGTGCCAGCCTAACAGGGCCTGGCAATCAGCCCCAGCATTTT	CASLTGPGNQPQHF
TRBV25-1	TRBJ2-5	.	TRBD2	TGTGCCAGCAGCCCCGGGACTAGCAGAGAGACCCAGTACTTC	CASSPGTSRETQYF
TRBV11-3	TRBJ2-1	.	.	TGTGCCAGCAGCTTAGATCTAGGTAATGAGCAGTTCTTC	CASSLDLGNEQFF
TRBV4-1	TRBJ1-6	few	TRBD1	TGCGCCAGCAGCCAAGAGGGACAGGGCAGCTCCTATAATTCACCCCTCCACTTT	CASSQEGQGSSYNSPLHF
TRBV4-2	TRBJ2-3	.	.	TGTGCCAGCAGCCAGGCGGCCGAGCAGCGAGATACGCAGTATTTT	CASSQAAEQRDTQYF
TRBV4-1	TRBJ1-1	.	.	TGCGCCAGCAGCCATTACTATGGGGGAGGGTTCACTGAAGCTTTCTTT	CASSHYYGGGFTEAFF
TRBV6-1	TRBJ1-1	.	TRBD1	TGTGCCAGCAGTGACAGGATCACAGGGGTGGGGAACACTGAAGCTTTCTTT	CASSDRITGVGNTEAFF
TRBV28	TRBJ1-2	.	.	TGTGCCAGCGGCCACGGGACTGTTTATGGCTACACCTTC	CASGHGTVYGYTF
TRBV5-1	TRBJ2-3	once	TRBD2	TGCGCCAGTCATGTGGGGGGGAGCACAGATACGCAGTATTTT	CASHVGGSTDTQYF
TRBV7-2	TRBJ2-5	.	.	TGTGCCAGCAGCTTAACTCCCCAAGAGACCCAGTACTTC	CASSLTPQETQYF
TRBV24-1	TRBJ1-4	.	TRBD1	TGTGCCACCAGTGATCCGGGACAGGGAAAGGAAAAACTGTTTTTT	CATSDPGQGKEKLFF
TRBV30	TRBJ1-1	.	.	TGTGCCTGGAGTCACCCCAGGCATAGCACTGAAGCTTTCTTT	CAWSHPRHSTEAFF
TRBV11-2	TRBJ1-2	few	.	TGTGCCAGCAGCTTATCTCCAGGGTACACATATGGCTACACCTTC	CASSLSPGYTYGYTF
TRBV18	TRBJ2-1	.	.	TGTGCCAGCTCACCCCAGACCTACAATGAGCAGTTCTTC	CASSPQTYNEQFF
TRBV28	TRBJ2-3	.	TRBD1	TGTGCCAGCAGAGGGACAGGGCGCACAGATACGCAGTATTTT	CASRGTGRTDTQYF
TRBV6-2/TRBV6-3	TRBJ2-1	.	TRBD2	TGTGCCAGCAGTTACTCGGCGGGCCTAGCGGCTGAGCAGTTCTTC	CASSYSAGLAAEQFF
TRBV6-1	TRBJ2-2	.	.	TGTGCCAGCAGTGGACGACAGTGGATAGAAACCGGGGAGCTGTTTTTT	CASSGRQWIETGELFF
TRBV6-6	TRBJ1-1	few	.	TGTGCCAGCAGCTCCGGACACCGGAACACTGAAGCTTTCTTT	CASSSGHRNTEAFF
TRBV7-8	TRBJ1-2	.	.	TGTGCCAGCAGCCAAAGAGGGAGCGATGGCTACACCTTC	CASSQRGSDGYTF
TRBV6-5	TRBJ2-3	few	.	TGTGCCAGCAGGGGATTTCAGGGAGATACGCAGTATTTT	CASRGFQGDTQYF
TRBV6-5	TRBJ1-1	.	.	TGTGCCAGCAGGGGCCCCGTTTTGAAGGACACTGAAGCTTTCTTT	CASRGPVLKDTEAFF
TRBV5-1	TRBJ1-2	.	.	TGCGCCAGCAGCTCCAAATCGGTAGGGACAAATAACTATGGCTACACCTTC	CASSSKSVGTNNYGYTF
TRBV19	TRBJ1-5	.	.	TGTGCCAGTAGTATTGTCAGGCAGATTAGCAATCAGCCCCAGCATTTT	CASSIVRQISNQPQHF
TRBV6-5	TRBJ1-5	.	TRBD1	TGTGCCAGCAGTTTACAGGGGAGAGGGCAGCCCCAGCATTTT	CASSLQGRGQPQHF
TRBV30	TRBJ1-1	.	TRBD1	TGTGCCTGGAGTGTAGGGACAGGGAAGAACACTGAAGCTTTCTTT	CAWSVGTGKNTEAFF
TRBV7-2	TRBJ1-2	.	.	TGTGCCAGCAGTCTTAGCTTCTATGGCTACACCTTC	CASSLSFYGYTF
TRBV15	TRBJ2-1	.	.	TGTGCCACCAGCGCGGGGCAGCGGAGTGAGGATGAGCAGTTCTTC	CATSAGQRSEDEQFF
TRBV19	TRBJ2-1	.	TRBD2	TGTGCCAGTAGTATCGGGACTAGCGGGAGAGGTGAGCAGTTCTTC	CASSIGTSGRGEQFF
TRBV6-2/TRBV6-3	TRBJ1-5	.	TRBD1	TGTGCCAGCAGTTCGTCTCAGGGGGCACGGCAGCCCCAGCATTTT	CASSSSQGARQPQHF
TRBV9	TRBJ1-5	few	TRBD1	TGTGCCAGCAGCCTATCGGGACAGGTCAATCAGCCCCAGCATTTT	CASSLSGQVNQPQHF
TRBV3-1/TRBV3-2	TRBJ1-6	.	.	TGTGCCAGCAGCCCGGCCCCAGGGGCAGGGTATAATTCACCCCTCCACTTT	CASSPAPGAGYNSPLHF
TRBV7-9	TRBJ1-1	once	.	TGTGCCAGCAGCTTCTCGGGGGAGGGTGAAGCTTTCTTT	CASSFSGEGEAFF
TRBV10-1	TRBJ2-3	.	TRBD2	TGCGCCAGCAGTGAGTGGGCGGGGGGAGCTCAAGCGCAGTATTTT	CASSEWAGGAQAQYF
TRBV19	TRBJ1-3	.	.	TGTGCCAGTAGTGTGACAGACTCTGGAAACACCATATATTTT	CASSVTDSGNTIYF
TRBV3-1/TRBV3-2	TRBJ1-6	.	.	TGTGCCAGCAGCCCCCAGGGTTCACCCCTCCACTTT	CASSPQGSPLHF
TRBV27	TRBJ1-6	.	.	TGTGCCAGCAGTCAACAGGGCTCCTATAATTCACCCCTCCACTTT	CASSQQGSYNSPLHF
TRBV7-3	TRBJ2-3	.	TRBD2	TGTGCCAGCAGCCCCCGCCTCAGCGGGATAGGGACAGATACGCAGTATTTT	CASSPRLSGIGTDTQYF
TRBV24-1	TRBJ2-1	.	TRBD2	TGTGCCACCAGTGATTTCGGCGGGGGGAACAATGAGCAGTTCTTC	CATSDFGGGNNEQFF
TRBV6-5	TRBJ1-1	.	.	TGTGCCAGCGGGGGGGGCTGGGAGGCGTGGACTGAAGCTTTCTTT	CASGGGWEAWTEAFF